This record looks at one TCR beta chain sequence and its context. Its antigen is not known. Patients counted as stable if ophthalmopathy did not develop within 18 months. Diagnostic assessment was based on clinical symptoms, serum thyroxine and TRAb, thyroid ultrasound and orbital computed tomography. The ends lost 2 bases at V and 2 bases at J; junction bases unmatched: 3. CDR1 and CDR2 from the germline V gene are DFQATT and SNEGSKA (reference sequence). The CDR3 runs 14 residues. These data are taken from a study of T cells in Graves' hyperthyroidism and ophthalmopathy. Study details: Peripheral blood samples were taken at initial diagnosis, prior to any treatment.

Using RNA transcripts as the source, TCR beta CDR3 regions were amplified. The HTBI set primed first-round TCR CDR3 RT-PCR. TCRdb re-derived calls from the multiplex PCR reads in MiXCR, one entry per CDR3 protein. The sample lists about 840,000 distinct CDR3 sequences, roughly 40% seen once, with roughly 8.3% in the top ten. Study-wide findings and caveats: Most expanded thyroid clonotypes above 0.001 also appeared in blood.

The genes are TRBV20-1 and TRBJ2-7; TRBD2 matches 10 bases. Sequencing was performed on blood. The receptor was derived from a man aged 18 to 30 with Graves' hyperthyroidism. The CDR3 bases are TGCAGTGCTAGACGGACTAGCGGCACCTACGAGCAGTACTTC. Translated, it gives CSARRTSGTYEQYF.